The T cell receptor (beta chain) under discussion was sequenced for a study of blood T cell repertoires in COVID-19. Study-level background: Specimens from acute and convalescent COVID-19 originated in the United States, Italy and Spain.

V lost 7 bases and J lost 8, with 17 bases in between. The CDR3 spans 13 residues. Germline lookup yields CDR1 MDHEN and CDR2 SYDVKM. Generated by immunoSEQ multiplex PCR, the TCRdb table keeps only in-frame clones and is missing some. The data hold around 270,000 clones, with around 88% observed a single time. This clonotype was obtained from a man aged 25 to 40 with active or convalescent COVID-19. The genes are TRBV28 and TRBJ1-2; D not resolved. The sequenced sample was peripheral blood. The CDR3 DNA is TGTGCCAGCAAACGTGGTCCGGGGAGGGGCTACACCTTC. It encodes CASKRGPGRGYTF.